This TCR beta chain emerged from a study of blood T cell repertoires in COVID-19. The germline gives CDR1 MGHDK, CDR2 SYGVNS. The length of the CDR3 is 17 residues. The V and J ends lost 2 bases and 1 base respectively, with 17 bases between them. TCRdb's copy holds only in-frame clones and misses some; the assay was immunoSEQ multiplex PCR. The sample has about 150,000 clones; roughly 90% are singletons. The sequenced material came from PBMCs or T cells enriched from blood (not recorded which). The sequence was obtained from a woman between 40 and 55 years old who had been exposed to COVID-19. J is TRBJ1-1 and V is TRBV25-1, with D perhaps matching TRBD1 (5 bases). CDR3 DNA sequence: TGTGCCAGCAGTGAAGATGTGGGGGGGAAGGAGAACACTGAAGCTTTCTTT. Its translation: CASSEDVGGKENTEAFF.